This T cell receptor beta chain is from a study of OX40 agonist ivuxolimab in advanced cancers. The assay was immunoSEQ multiplex PCR, and TCRdb's table has in-frame clones only and misses some. This sample has around 95,000 clones, with 90% to 95% found just once. Germline CDR1 SGHRS, CDR2 YFSETQ. This CDR3 comprises 16 residues. V was pared by 2 bases and J by 3 bases, with 7 bases of the junction left unmatched. The sample was CD4+ or CD8+ T cells sorted from blood, taken in a trial of the OX40 agonist ivuxolimab. The receptor's source is an adult with an advanced solid tumor such as melanoma, head and neck, liver or kidney cancer. V usage is TRBV5-1 and J usage is TRBJ2-1; TRBD2 matches 8 bases. CDR3 protein: CASSFVSAGDYNEQFF. CDR3 DNA sequence: TGCGCCAGCAGCTTCGTTTCAGCGGGAGACTACAATGAGCAGTTCTTC.